This T cell receptor (beta chain) was found in a study of T-cell memory formation after mild COVID-19. The overall study: For the most part, TCR clusters were specific to one donor. Study-level results: Prior to infection, memory already included some responding clones, suggesting cross-reactive memory joined. For contracting clones, CD4+ ones sat mainly in CM and EM, CD8+ in EMRA.

A few counts support this clonotype. The target antigen is unknown. Trimming cost V 1 base and J 5 bases, with 15 bases left between them. Germline V gene lookup returns CDR1 MNHNS and CDR2 SASEGT. The CDR3 length is 15 residues. MiXCR, run by TCRdb on the 5' RACE reads, gives a single entry per CDR3 protein. This table has about half a million distinct CDR3 sequences, about 20% appearing once. Sequencing was performed on PBMCs or a T cell subset sorted from them (not recorded which). This sequence was found in an adult woman who had mild COVID-19 (a few samples of this study predate the infection). Cell type and time point are not known. The chain is built from TRBV6-1 and TRBJ2-7; D not resolved. As DNA, the CDR3 is TGTGCCAGCAGTGAAGTAGGACGTGGGAAGAACGAGCAGTACTTC. Translation: CASSEVGRGKNEQYF.